This T cell receptor beta chain was observed in a study of identical twins. Study results and caveats: Those out-of-frame alpha sequences shared by twins showed an excess of low generation probability. Models underestimated TCR alpha sharing (out-of-frame) in monozygotic twins. Beta out-of-frame sequences displayed a weaker excess of sharing between twins.

As regards this clonotype: Antigen unknown.

Trimming pared 4 bases from V and 6 bases from J, leaving 14 bases between. Germline V gives CDR1 SEHNR, CDR2 FQNEAQ (reference sequence). CDR3 length equals 14 residues. MiXCR, applied by TCRdb to the 5' RACE reads, yields one record per CDR3 protein. Of about 250,000 distinct CDR3 sequences listed, roughly 13% are singletons. The rearrangement uses TRBV7-9 and TRBJ2-3, with D possibly matching TRBD1 (6 bases). This receptor was taken from a young woman in good health. The sample comprised memory (CD45RO+) T cells sorted from blood. The CDR3 DNA reads as TGTGCCAGCAGCTCGACAGGAAGCAGGGATACGCAGTATTTT. Translating gives CASSSTGSRDTQYF. Full variable domain (remainder filled in from reference TRBV7-9 and TRBJ2-3): DTGVSQNPRHKITKRGQNVTFRCDPISEHNRLYWYRQTLGQGPEFLTYFQNEAQLEKSRLLSDRFSAERPKGSFSTLEIQRTEQGDSAMYLCASSSTGSRDTQYFGPGTRLTVL.